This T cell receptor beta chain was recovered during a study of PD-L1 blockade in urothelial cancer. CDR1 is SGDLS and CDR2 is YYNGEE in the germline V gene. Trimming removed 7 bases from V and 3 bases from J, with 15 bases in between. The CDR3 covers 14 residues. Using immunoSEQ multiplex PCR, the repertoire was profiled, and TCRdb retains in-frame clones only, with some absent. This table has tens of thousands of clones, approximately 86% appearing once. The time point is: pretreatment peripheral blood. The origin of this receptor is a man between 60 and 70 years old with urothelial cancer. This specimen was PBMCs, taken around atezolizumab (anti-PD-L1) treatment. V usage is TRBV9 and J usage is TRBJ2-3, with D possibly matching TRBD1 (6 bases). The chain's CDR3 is CASGPPGATDTQYF. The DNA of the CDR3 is TGTGCCAGCGGACCCCCAGGGGCTACAGATACGCAGTATTTT.